This is a list of T cell receptor beta chains from one sample in a study of beta chain features in type 1 diabetes. Measured with immunoSEQ multiplex PCR; TCRdb has only the in-frame clones, and not every one. The profile shows hundreds of thousands of clones, over 12% of them singletons. Sequencing was performed on naive CD4+ T cells from blood. These receptors were taken from a man aged 18-30 years with type 1 diabetes. CDR3s include the opening cysteine and the closing phenylalanine or tryptophan. Each record gives: CDR3 DNA, CDR3 protein, clone size, J gene, D gene, V gene. The D gene is left open where the match is weak. Only part of the rows carry a size: once, few, many, or a class if the clone is expanded.

cdr3_nt: TGTGCCAGCAGTGAACTGGGGACAGGGGTCCACGGGTACACCTTC
cdr3_aa: CASSELGTGVHGYTF
clone_size: NA
j_call: TRBJ1-2
d_call: TRBD1
v_call: TRBV25-1

cdr3_nt: TGTGCCAGCAGCCAAACCAGGGGCCTGAACACTGAAGCTTTCTTT
cdr3_aa: CASSQTRGLNTEAFF
clone_size: NA
j_call: TRBJ1-1
d_call: NA
v_call: TRBV14

cdr3_nt: TGTGCCATCAGTGAGGGGTACAATGAGCAGTTCTTC
cdr3_aa: CAISEGYNEQFF
clone_size: few
j_call: TRBJ2-1
d_call: NA
v_call: TRBV10-3

cdr3_nt: TGTGCCAGCAGCGTAGGACAGGGGGCCAACACCGGGGAGCTGTTTTTT
cdr3_aa: CASSVGQGANTGELFF
clone_size: NA
j_call: TRBJ2-2
d_call: TRBD1
v_call: TRBV9

cdr3_nt: TGTGCCTGGAGTCGTGCCGGGAACACTGAAGCTTTCTTT
cdr3_aa: CAWSRAGNTEAFF
clone_size: NA
j_call: TRBJ1-1
d_call: NA
v_call: TRBV30

cdr3_nt: TGTGCCAGCAGTCGGGACTTCCGCACAGATACGCAGTATTTT
cdr3_aa: CASSRDFRTDTQYF
clone_size: few
j_call: TRBJ2-3
d_call: NA
v_call: TRBV27

cdr3_nt: TGTGCCAGCAGCTTACTGGGGGGCTATTCCGATGAGCAGTTCTTC
cdr3_aa: CASSLLGGYSDEQFF
clone_size: NA
j_call: TRBJ2-1
d_call: NA
v_call: TRBV7-3

cdr3_nt: TGTGCCAGCAGCCAAGAAGCTCTGGGATACGAGCAGTACTTC
cdr3_aa: CASSQEALGYEQYF
clone_size: NA
j_call: TRBJ2-7
d_call: NA
v_call: TRBV4-2

cdr3_nt: TGTGCCAGCCACGAACGGACAGGGAAAGGGAATGAGCAGTTCTTC
cdr3_aa: CASHERTGKGNEQFF
clone_size: NA
j_call: TRBJ2-1
d_call: TRBD1
v_call: TRBV10-3

cdr3_nt: TGCGCCAGCAGCCAAGATCCGACAGGGGCGAACACTGAAGCTTTCTTT
cdr3_aa: CASSQDPTGANTEAFF
clone_size: NA
j_call: TRBJ1-1
d_call: TRBD1
v_call: TRBV4-1

cdr3_nt: TGTGCCAGCAGCCCGGACAGGGGCCCAGAGACCCAGTACTTC
cdr3_aa: CASSPDRGPETQYF
clone_size: NA
j_call: TRBJ2-5
d_call: TRBD1
v_call: TRBV7-2

cdr3_nt: TGTGCCAGCAGCTTAGGTGTCGGACGAAAAGAGACCCAGTACTTC
cdr3_aa: CASSLGVGRKETQYF
clone_size: few
j_call: TRBJ2-5
d_call: NA
v_call: TRBV13

cdr3_nt: TGTGCCAGCTCACCGGGAGGAGAGGAGACCCAGTACTTC
cdr3_aa: CASSPGGEETQYF
clone_size: NA
j_call: TRBJ2-5
d_call: NA
v_call: TRBV18

cdr3_nt: TGCAGCGTTGGGACTAGCGGGAGGGGATTCTCCTACAATGAGCAGTTCTTC
cdr3_aa: CSVGTSGRGFSYNEQFF
clone_size: few
j_call: TRBJ2-1
d_call: TRBD2
v_call: TRBV29-1

cdr3_nt: TGTGCCAGCAGCGGCCCGGGAGGTCACGAGCAGTACTTC
cdr3_aa: CASSGPGGHEQYF
clone_size: few
j_call: TRBJ2-7
d_call: TRBD2
v_call: TRBV11-2

cdr3_nt: TGTGCCTGGAGTCATGCACCGGGACAGGGGGCAACTAGCGGCTCCTACAATGAGCAGTTCTTC
cdr3_aa: CAWSHAPGQGATSGSYNEQFF
clone_size: NA
j_call: TRBJ2-1
d_call: TRBD1
v_call: TRBV30

cdr3_nt: TGTGCCACCAGCAGAGCGGCAGGAGGCAGGTTAGAAACCCAGTACTTC
cdr3_aa: CATSRAAGGRLETQYF
clone_size: NA
j_call: TRBJ2-5
d_call: NA
v_call: TRBV15